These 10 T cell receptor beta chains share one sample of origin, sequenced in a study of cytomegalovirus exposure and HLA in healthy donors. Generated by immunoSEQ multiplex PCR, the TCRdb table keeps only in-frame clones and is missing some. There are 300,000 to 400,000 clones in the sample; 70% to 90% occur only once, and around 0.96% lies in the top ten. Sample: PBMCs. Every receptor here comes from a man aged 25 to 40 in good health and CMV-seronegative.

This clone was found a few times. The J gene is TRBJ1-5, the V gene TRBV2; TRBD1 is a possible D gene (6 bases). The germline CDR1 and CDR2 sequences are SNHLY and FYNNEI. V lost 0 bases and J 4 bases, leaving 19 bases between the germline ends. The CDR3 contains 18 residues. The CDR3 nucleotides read TGTGCCAGCAGTGAAGCGCTTTTCCGGGGGGCTGCGAATCAGCCCCAGCATTTT. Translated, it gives CASSEALFRGAANQPQHF.

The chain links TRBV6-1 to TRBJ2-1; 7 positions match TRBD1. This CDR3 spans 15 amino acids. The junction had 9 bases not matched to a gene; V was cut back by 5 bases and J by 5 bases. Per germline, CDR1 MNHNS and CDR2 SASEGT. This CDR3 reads CASSQYGTANNEQFF. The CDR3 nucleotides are TGTGCCAGCAGTCAATATGGGACAGCGAACAATGAGCAGTTCTTC.

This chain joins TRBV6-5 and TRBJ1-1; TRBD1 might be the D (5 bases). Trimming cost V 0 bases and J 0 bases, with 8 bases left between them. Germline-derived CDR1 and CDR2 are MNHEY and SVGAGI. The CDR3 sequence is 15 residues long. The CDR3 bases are TGTGCCAGCAGTTACTCCACAGGACTGAACACTGAAGCTTTCTTT. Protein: CASSYSTGLNTEAFF.

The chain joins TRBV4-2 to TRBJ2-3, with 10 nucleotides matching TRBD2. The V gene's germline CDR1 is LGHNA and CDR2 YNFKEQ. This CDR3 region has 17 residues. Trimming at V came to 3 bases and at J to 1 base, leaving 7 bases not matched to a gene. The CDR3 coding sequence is TGTGCCAGCAGCCAGGGACCCGGGACTAGCGGCACAGATACGCAGTATTTT. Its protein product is CASSQGPGTSGTDTQYF.

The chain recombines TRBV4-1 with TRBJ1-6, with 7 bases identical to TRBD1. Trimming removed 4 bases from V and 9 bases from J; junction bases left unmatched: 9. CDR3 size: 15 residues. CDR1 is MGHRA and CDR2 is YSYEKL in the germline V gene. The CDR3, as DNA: TGCGCCAGCAGCCCCCAGAGGGGGCGAGGTTCACCCCTCCACTTT. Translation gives CASSPQRGRGSPLHF.

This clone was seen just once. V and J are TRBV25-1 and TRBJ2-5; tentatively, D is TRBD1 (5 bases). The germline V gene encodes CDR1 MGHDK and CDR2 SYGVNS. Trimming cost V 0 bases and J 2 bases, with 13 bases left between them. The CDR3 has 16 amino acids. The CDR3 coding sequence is TGTGCCAGCAGTGAATATCGGTGGGCAGGGCAAGAGACCCAGTACTTC. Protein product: CASSEYRWAGQETQYF.

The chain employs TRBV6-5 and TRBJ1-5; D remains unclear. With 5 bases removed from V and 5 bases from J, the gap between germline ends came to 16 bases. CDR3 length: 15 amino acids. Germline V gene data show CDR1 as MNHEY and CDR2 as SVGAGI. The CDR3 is CASSPMRSIDQPQHF. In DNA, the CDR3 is TGTGCCAGCAGTCCCATGAGGAGCATTGATCAGCCCCAGCATTTT.

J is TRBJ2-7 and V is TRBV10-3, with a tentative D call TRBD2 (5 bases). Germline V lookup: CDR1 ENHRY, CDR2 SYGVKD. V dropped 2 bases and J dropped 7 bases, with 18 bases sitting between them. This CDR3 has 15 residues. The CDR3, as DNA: TGTGCCATCAGTGAGCCGACCCCCACAACGGGAGAGCAGTACTTC. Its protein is CAISEPTPTTGEQYF.

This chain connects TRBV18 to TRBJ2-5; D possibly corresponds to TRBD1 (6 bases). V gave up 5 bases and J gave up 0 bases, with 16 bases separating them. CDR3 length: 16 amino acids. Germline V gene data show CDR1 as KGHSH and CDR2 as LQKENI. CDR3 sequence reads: CASSGTGLGYQETQYF. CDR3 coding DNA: TGTGCCAGCTCAGGCACAGGGTTGGGTTACCAAGAGACCCAGTACTTC.

CDR3 sequence: CASSESGGRMNTQYF. The DNA of the CDR3 is TGCGCCAGCAGTGAGTCGGGGGGTCGTATGAATACGCAGTATTTT. This rearrangement joins TRBV10-2 to TRBJ2-3; TRBD2 is a possible D gene (6 bases). CDR1 is WSHSY, CDR2 SAAADI, per germline. Trimming removed 0 bases at V and 7 bases at J, with 14 bases between. The length of the CDR3 is 15 residues.